A selection of T cell receptor beta chains follows, all from one sample in a study of beta chain features in type 1 diabetes. Profiled with immunoSEQ multiplex PCR; TCRdb holds only in-frame clones, not every one. Of hundreds of thousands of clones listed, about 10% were seen once; the top ten hold just under 0.035%. The sequenced sample was naive CD4+ T cells from blood. All receptors derive from a woman aged 18-29 years in good health. The CDR3 runs from the conserved cysteine through the conserved F or W.

16	TRBV5-1	NA	CASRPLAGGPLGEQYF
14	TRBV18	TRBJ1-1	CASSPRVRDTEAFF
16	TRBV6-5	TRBJ2-3	CASSSTSGASTDTQYF
17	TRBV27	TRBJ2-1	CASSEMRGLAGVNEQFF
14	TRBV30	TRBJ1-4	CAWKGQRNEEKLFF
14	TRBV5-1	TRBJ2-4	CASSPTAYKNIQYF
18	TRBV7-2	TRBJ1-5	CASSRQETGLGGNQPQHF
13	TRBV18	TRBJ1-1	CASSPTVNTEAFF
16	TRBV5-4	TRBJ2-1	CASSFGSGRFGNEQFF
15	TRBV2	TRBJ1-1	CASSEIRLSNTEAFF
14	TRBV11-2	TRBJ1-1	CASSRSGGSTEAFF
15	TRBV7-9	TRBJ1-4	CASSTRAGTNEKLFF
13	TRBV29-1	TRBJ1-4	CSGRAPNNEKLFF
15	TRBV5-6	TRBJ2-5	CASSLAGGGQETQYF
14	TRBV5-4	TRBJ2-7	CASSKTGDSYEQYF
13	TRBV5-1	TRBJ1-4	CASSSGANEKLFF
17	TRBV5-1	TRBJ2-3	CASSLTSDWLSTDTQYF
13	TRBV27	TRBJ2-7	CASSTSGTGEQYF
18	TRBV9	TRBJ2-2	CASSAAEPGLAFSGELFF
15	TRBV19	TRBJ2-1	CASSIEGRAFGEQFF
16	TRBV30	TRBJ1-2	CAWNGDGLGANYGYTF
15	TRBV9	TRBJ2-2	CASSVAAADTGELFF
13	TRBV30	TRBJ1-5	CAWDRPGLQPQHF
15	TRBV6-1	TRBJ1-5	CASSAPAGSGQPQHF
15	TRBV7-8	TRBJ2-7	CASSGVAGGRNEQYF
16	TRBV30	TRBJ2-1	CAWSAGGSVVYNEQFF
14	TRBV9	TRBJ2-7	CASSGPQGYYEQYF
14	TRBV7-9	TRBJ1-1	CASSFTRQNTEAFF
16	TRBV11-1	TRBJ2-1	CASSLRASGSRNEQFF
13	TRBV21-1	TRBJ1-1	CASSKVGGNEAFF
14	TRBV18	TRBJ1-1	CASSQLTGTGLAFF
16	TRBV2	TRBJ2-2	CASSESGARIGGELFF
14	TRBV30	TRBJ2-1	CAWSPSGGAGVQFF
13	TRBV6-6	TRBJ1-5	CASDSGATGTQHF
16	TRBV30	TRBJ1-5	CAWSVRGQLSNQPQHF
12	TRBV2	TRBJ2-7	CASGQGTYEQYF
14	TRBV6-5	TRBJ2-7	CASRRTSGAYEQYF